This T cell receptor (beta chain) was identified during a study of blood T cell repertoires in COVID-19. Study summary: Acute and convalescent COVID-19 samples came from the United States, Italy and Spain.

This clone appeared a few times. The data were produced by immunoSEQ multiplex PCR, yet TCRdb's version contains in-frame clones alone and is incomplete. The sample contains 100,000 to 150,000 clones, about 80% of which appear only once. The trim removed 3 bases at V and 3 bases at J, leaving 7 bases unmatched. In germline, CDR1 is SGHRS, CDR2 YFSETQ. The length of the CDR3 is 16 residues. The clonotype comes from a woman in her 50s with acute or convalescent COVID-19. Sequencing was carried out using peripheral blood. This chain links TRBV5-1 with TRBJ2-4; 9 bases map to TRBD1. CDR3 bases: TGCGCCAGCAGCTCCGGACAGGGGACATACAAAAACATTCAGTACTTC. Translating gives CASSSGQGTYKNIQYF. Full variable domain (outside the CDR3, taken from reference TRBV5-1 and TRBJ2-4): KAGVTQTPRYLIKTRGQQVTLSCSPISGHRSVSWYQQTPGQGLQFLFEYFSETQRNKGNFPGRFSGRQFSNSRSEMNVSTLELGDSALYLCASSSGQGTYKNIQYFGAGTRLSVL.